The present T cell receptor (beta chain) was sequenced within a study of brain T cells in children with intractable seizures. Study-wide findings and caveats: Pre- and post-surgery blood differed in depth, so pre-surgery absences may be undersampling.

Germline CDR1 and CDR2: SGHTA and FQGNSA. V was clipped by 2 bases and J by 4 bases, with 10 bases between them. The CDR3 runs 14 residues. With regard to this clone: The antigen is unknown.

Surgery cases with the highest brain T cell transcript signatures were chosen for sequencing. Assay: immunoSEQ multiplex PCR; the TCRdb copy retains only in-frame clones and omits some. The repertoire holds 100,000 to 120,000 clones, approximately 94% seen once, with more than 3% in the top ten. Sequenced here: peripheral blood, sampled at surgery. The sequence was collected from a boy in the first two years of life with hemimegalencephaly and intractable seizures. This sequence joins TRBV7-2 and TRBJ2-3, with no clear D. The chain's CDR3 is CASSLTRVPDTQYF. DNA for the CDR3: TGTGCCAGCAGCTTAACTCGAGTCCCAGATACGCAGTATTTT.